The 17 T cell receptor beta chains reported below all come from one sample, sequenced in a study of cytomegalovirus exposure and HLA in healthy donors. Using immunoSEQ multiplex PCR, the repertoire was profiled, and TCRdb retains in-frame clones only, with some absent. The table lists 200,000 to 250,000 clones, roughly 88% of them singletons. What was sequenced was PBMCs. The receptors here all came from a woman aged 25 to 39 in good health and CMV-seropositive.

J is TRBJ2-7 and V is TRBV19; TRBD1 might be the D (5 bases). Germline loops: CDR1 LNHDA, CDR2 SQIVND (reference sequence). This CDR3 is 15 amino acids long. Trimming took off 3 bases at V and 0 bases at J, with 12 bases between the two ends. DNA of the CDR3: TGTGCCAGTAGTATCGCTCACAGGAGCTCCTACGAGCAGTACTTC. This encodes CASSIAHRSSYEQYF.

The genes are TRBV30 and TRBJ1-5; D perhaps matches TRBD1 (6 bases). CDR3 length equals 14 residues. Deletions cut 2 bases from V and 7 bases from J, with 15 bases between. Germline CDR1 reads GTSNPN; CDR2 reads SVGIG (reference sequence). CDR3 sequence: CAWSFLGGGQPQHF. CDR3 nucleotides: TGTGCCTGGAGTTTCCTCGGAGGGGGACAGCCCCAGCATTTT.

The genes are TRBV4-1 and TRBJ2-1, with 7 positions matching TRBD2. The CDR3 runs 15 residues. Germline V gene lookup returns CDR1 MGHRA and CDR2 YSYEKL. Losses at the gene ends were 3 bases for V and 4 bases for J; bases not matched to a gene: 6. Written as DNA, the CDR3 is TGCGCCAGCAGCCAGGCCGGACTAGGGTACAATGAGCAGTTCTTC. Protein product: CASSQAGLGYNEQFF.

The chain links TRBV27 to TRBJ1-2; 7 bases are shared with TRBD1. CDR3 length: 19 residues. Germline trimming cut 3 bases from V and 5 bases from J; bases unmatched to any gene: 21. Per germline, CDR1 MNHEY and CDR2 SMNVEV (reference sequence). The chain's CDR3 is CASSFPTGSSPPREYGYTF. For the CDR3, the DNA is TGTGCCAGCAGTTTCCCGACAGGGTCCTCACCTCCGCGGGAATATGGCTACACCTTC.

CDR3 residues: CASSELEGSEAFF. Written as DNA, the CDR3 is TGTGCCAGCAGTGAACTAGAAGGGTCTGAAGCTTTCTTT. V and J are TRBV2 and TRBJ1-1, with no clear D. The V end was cut by 2 bases, the J end by 6 bases, with 10 bases between. Germline CDR1 and CDR2: SNHLY and FYNNEI. This CDR3 contains 13 residues.

A few counts support this clone. V and J are TRBV6-1 and TRBJ1-5; D is unclear. Germline loops: CDR1 MNHNS, CDR2 SASEGT. The V end was cut by 6 bases, the J end by 0 bases, with 12 bases between. The length of the CDR3 is 15 residues. The CDR3 DNA reads TGTGCCAGCAGGGTACAAGAGGATAGCAATCAGCCCCAGCATTTT. Translation gives CASRVQEDSNQPQHF.

This chain uses TRBV28 with TRBJ2-5, with 8 nucleotides matching TRBD1. The CDR3 has 16 residues. Germline lookup yields CDR1 MDHEN and CDR2 SYDVKM. The ends lost 6 bases at V and 1 base at J; junction bases unmatched: 10. The CDR3 reads CASRAPSQGAQETQYF. DNA for the CDR3: TGTGCCAGCAGAGCCCCGAGCCAGGGGGCCCAAGAGACCCAGTACTTC.

The chain is built from TRBV7-9 and TRBJ1-5, with a possible D match to TRBD1 (5 bases). The CDR3 is 14 residues long. Trimming cost V 5 bases and J 3 bases, with 11 bases left between them. The germline V gene encodes CDR1 SEHNR and CDR2 FQNEAQ (reference sequence). The CDR3 DNA follows: TGTGCCAGCAGCGTGGGGGGGAACAATCAGCCCCAGCATTTT. Encoded protein: CASSVGGNNQPQHF.

The V and J genes are TRBV27 and TRBJ2-7, with a tentative D call TRBD1 (6 bases). Germline lookup yields CDR1 MNHEY and CDR2 SMNVEV (reference sequence). V was pared by 5 bases and J by 3 bases, with 20 bases between. The CDR3 spans 16 residues. The CDR3 bases are TGTGCCAGCAGTCCCAAAGGGACAATGATAGGCTACGAGCAGTACTTC. Its protein product is CASSPKGTMIGYEQYF.

DNA of the CDR3: TGTGCCAGCAGTAAGGACGGCATGAACACTGAAGCTTTCTTT. Translated: CASSKDGMNTEAFF. The chain uses TRBV6-5 and TRBJ1-1; D unclear. The CDR3 sequence is 14 residues long. Deletions cut 5 bases from V and 0 bases from J, with 10 bases between. CDR1 and CDR2 (germline): MNHEY, SVGAGI.

V gene TRBV30 combines with J gene TRBJ2-2; 11 positions agree with TRBD1. The CDR3 loop spans 14 amino acids. Per germline, CDR1 GTSNPN and CDR2 SVGIG (reference sequence). Germline trimming cut 7 bases from V and 0 bases from J; bases unmatched to any gene: 1. This CDR3 is CALGQGANTGELFF. The DNA of the CDR3 is TGTGCCTTGGGACAGGGGGCGAACACCGGGGAGCTGTTTTTT.

V and J are TRBV9 and TRBJ2-7; D remains ambiguous. The ends were cut back, 3 bases at V and 3 bases at J, with 13 bases in the middle. CDR1 is SGDLS, CDR2 YYNGEE, per germline. This CDR3 has 14 residues. The CDR3 bases are TGTGCCAGCAGCGCTTGGGCCGGCAGCTACGAGCAGTACTTC. Its protein product is CASSAWAGSYEQYF.

This chain connects TRBV30 to TRBJ2-1, with 9 bases lining up with TRBD1. Trimming removed 3 bases from V and 2 bases from J; junction bases left unmatched: 8. CDR3 length equals 16 residues. Germline CDR1 GTSNPN, CDR2 SVGIG (reference sequence). CDR3 in amino acids: CAWRRKDRGTYNEQFF. Written as DNA, the CDR3 is TGTGCCTGGAGAAGGAAGGACAGGGGCACCTACAATGAGCAGTTCTTC.

The chain recombines TRBV7-2 with TRBJ2-1; the D is unclear. Germline CDR1 SGHTA, CDR2 FQGNSA. The CDR3 is 13 residues long. V was shortened by 1 base and J by 9 bases, with 10 bases between the two germline ends. The CDR3 DNA reads TGTGCCAGCAGCTTAGAAGTCTGGGGTGAGCAGTTCTTC. Its protein is CASSLEVWGEQFF.

The chain couples TRBV28 to TRBJ1-5; the match to TRBD1 covers 8 bases. The CDR3 is 16 amino acids. Germline CDR1 reads MDHEN; CDR2 reads SYDVKM. With V trimmed by 4 bases and J by 5 bases, 10 bases remained unmatched. CDR3 DNA: TGTGCCAGCAGTTCGGGGACAGGCTCAAGGGATCAGCCCCAGCATTTT. As protein: CASSSGTGSRDQPQHF.

The chain joins TRBV30 to TRBJ2-7; TRBD1 or TRBD2 may be the D gene (5 bases each). From germline, CDR1 is GTSNPN and CDR2 SVGIG (reference sequence). The CDR3 totals 14 residues. The V end lost 7 bases, the J end lost 1 base, and 17 bases lay between the germline ends. The chain's CDR3 is CAFAQPGTSYEQYF. The CDR3 DNA reads as TGTGCCTTTGCGCAGCCAGGGACGTCCTACGAGCAGTACTTC. The whole variable domain, remainder taken from reference TRBV30 and TRBJ2-7, is SQTIHQWPATLVQPVGSPLSLECTVEGTSNPNLYWYRQAAGRGLQLLFYSVGIGQISSEVPQNLSASRPQDRQFILSSKKLLLSDSGFYLCAFAQPGTSYEQYFGPGTRLTVT.

The gene calls are TRBV19 and TRBJ1-1; D ambiguous. CDR1 is LNHDA, CDR2 SQIVND, per germline (reference sequence). The CDR3 contains 14 residues. Trimming took off 2 bases at V and 1 base at J, with 8 bases between the two ends. CDR3: CASSISETNTEAFF. As DNA, the CDR3 is TGTGCCAGTAGTATATCGGAAACGAACACTGAAGCTTTCTTT.